This T cell receptor beta chain was captured by sequencing in a study of shared clonotypes between healthy human individuals. Generated by immunoSEQ multiplex PCR, the TCRdb table keeps only in-frame clones and is missing some. The sample holds under 650,000 clones, about 95% seen once. The CDR3 is made up of 16 amino acids. The germline V gene has CDR1 SGHRS and CDR2 YFSETQ. Trimming left V 0 bases short and J 7 bases short, with 16 bases between. This sequence joins TRBV5-1 and TRBJ1-4; D unresolved. The sample taken for sequencing was naive CD4+ T cells sorted from blood. As to subset: CD45RA+ positively selected. The TCR sequence derives from a woman in her twenties or thirties in good health. CDR3 amino acids: CASSLGTALESEKLFF. CDR3 in DNA: TGCGCCAGCAGCTTGGGTACGGCGCTGGAGAGTGAAAAACTGTTTTTT.